The sequence of this T cell receptor beta chain was determined in a study of cytomegalovirus exposure and HLA in healthy donors (dated by TCRdb to the late 2010s). Some background on the complete study: An earlier analysis of about 530 of the donors reported about 300 Gb of sequence data and 95 million to 130 million unique TCR beta sequences obtained from about 170 million T cells. To predict cytomegalovirus infection status, the study combined high-throughput TCR immunosequencing, statistical association of individual TCRs with disease status, and machine learning. The study was designed to test whether signatures of past pathogen exposure could be identified by cataloging public T cell receptors. An earlier analysis of roughly 580 of the donors used high-throughput TCR beta sequencing to judge whether each TCR beta V gene segment behaved as functional or pseudogenic. The T cell repertoires of some 700 subjects were profiled by immunosequencing and related to cytomegalovirus serostatus. In the later analysis, no new phenotypic data were used to find candidate immune exposures; instead, reliance was placed on TCR beta sequences and their occurrence across donors. To study patterns of TCR occurrence, a later analysis re-analyzed previously published TCR beta repertoires from 666 donors and added high-resolution HLA genotyping. Roughly 300 gigabases of sequencing data and tens of millions of unique TCR sequences were included in an early release covering 500 to 750 HLA-typed donors. The genetic ancestry cluster associated with self-reported Caucasian donors included over 80% of the roughly 400 genotyped donors. Among roughly 370 genotyped donors of the cohort, an average of approximately 240,000 unique TCR beta nucleotide sequences were sequenced per donor, approximately 20% of them non-productive. Donor age, sex, ethnicity and CMV serostatus were compiled together with the repertoire data. Genome-wide SNP genotypes for about 65% of the roughly 670 donors were used in a later genetic analysis, which treated that subset as a discovery cohort. The number of typed donors differed by locus: about 620-640 for A, B, C, DRB1 and DQB1; 500 to 550 for DQA1; 600 to 610 for DPA1; and about 450 for DPB1. A separate validation cohort of approximately 130 different subjects was used in addition to the roughly 700-subject first cohort. Class I and class II HLA loci were covered by the typing at four-digit resolution. Every discovery cohort repertoire had been produced on one sequencing platform. Several DR-DQ haplotypes were handled as single units for association and clustering because linkage in the cohort was strong. Overall study outcomes, separate from this receptor: A later analysis reported that several top co-occurrence clusters appeared linked to parvovirus B19, influenza, CMV and Epstein-Barr virus. In vitro tests confirmed that three of the cytomegalovirus-associated TCR beta chains recognize cytomegalovirus antigens. In a later analysis, around 15,000 TCR beta sequences were associated with specific HLA alleles at a false discovery rate of 0.05. In this cohort, only TCR beta chains were sequenced, and detectable features were limited by the absence of alpha or paired-chain data. A further reported finding was that TCR beta sequences accurately predicted the HLA-A and HLA-B alleles for most subjects in the first cohort. In the study, some 180 TCR beta chains were listed as associated with cytomegalovirus. Cytomegalovirus status was reported to be diagnosed by the classifier with high specificity and sensitivity in both the original and validation cohorts. While some public TCRs were present in many individuals, most TCR sequences turned up only very rarely across donors. According to a later genetic analysis, donors in an Asian-associated ancestry cluster had fewer N-insertions in productive TCRs than the approximately 670-donor mean. For the cohort, immune exposure information was limited to CMV serostatus. Presence/absence analyses assumed roughly uniform sequencing depth across donors, an assumption that may not hold. A later analysis found that HLA-associated TCR beta chains were more clonally expanded and had lower generation probabilities than equally common non-associated chains. It was suggested by the authors that the approach could potentially be generalized to other disease states and immunological phenotypes. A later genetic analysis associated a missense DCLRE1C variant with V-gene and J-gene trimming of TCR beta chains, and an independent cohort replicated the association. Because counts were too low, around 17 rarely observed V segments, including chromosome 9 orphons, were left out of the earlier analysis of 587 of the donors. A group of highly shared sequence variants was considered likely to be a technical artifact of the sequencing pipeline. Because HLA typing was unavailable for some donors at each locus, only the typed subset was used in association tests. Correlated functional status among segregating V segments might reflect linkage disequilibrium, but an unknown experimental factor could not be ruled out. According to a later analysis, most CMV-associated TCR beta chains appeared to be HLA-restricted, and the HLA associations seemed to be driven largely by CMV exposure. An earlier analysis of around 500 of the donors showed that most TCR beta V segments appeared in productive rearrangements either about 90% or about 30% of the time, which broadly matched IMGT annotations. Some IMGT-functional V segments, including TRBV6-2 and TRBV6-3, could not be told apart with the 87-base-pair reads, so those segments were excluded. A later analysis found that TCR association rates varied across HLA loci, with DRB1 alleles showing the most associated TCRs and HLA-C alleles the fewest. When HLA alleles, especially DR and DQ, strongly co-occurred, TCR associations were difficult to assign to individual alleles.

Via the germline V gene (reference sequence), CDR1 is LNHDA and CDR2 SQIVND. The CDR3 holds 15 amino acids from the cysteine to the phenylalanine. Only CDR3 DNA remains: 45 bases, in frame from the first base. The V end gives up 5 bases and the J end 5 bases, leaving 5 bases in the junction not matched to a gene. The library was prepared using the immunoSEQ multiplex PCR assay. The multiplex PCR relied on a mix of 60 forward primers for TCR Vbeta segments and 13 reverse primers for TCR Jbeta segments. A multiplex PCR assay on genomic DNA amplified the CDR3 region of rearranged TCR beta genes. On the Illumina HiSeq System, the amplified TCR beta libraries were sequenced as 87-base-pair reads. Regarding the original processing steps: A later analysis counted 75 million to 100 million unique TCR beta chains across the 666 repertoires, and some 11 million of these chains were shared by at least two donors. To remove PCR and sequencing errors, raw reads were error-corrected and collapsed into unique sequences using a nearest-neighbor algorithm that merged closely related sequences. V, D and J gene segments were assigned by aligning CDR3 sequences to IMGT reference sequences. For a sequence to be retained, a match of at least six nucleotides was required to both a V gene segment and a J gene segment. Rearrangements were classified as productive when the CDR3 lacked stop codons and remained in frame with V and J, and all other rearrangements were classified as non-productive. CDR3 was defined according to IMGT convention as the region running from the second conserved V-encoded cysteine to the conserved J-encoded phenylalanine. In an earlier analysis of 550 to 650 of the donors, sequences lacking an unambiguous match to a single V gene segment were excluded. In an earlier analysis of a few hundred of the donors, V segments were called functional above 56.7% productive rearrangements and were called segregating when the between-donor standard deviation exceeded 5%. A statistical classification framework was built for diagnosing cytomegalovirus status from the catalog of TCR beta chain sequences. V and J gene assignment, in a later analysis, came from comparing TCR nucleotide sequences with IMGT/GENE-DB human TR gene sequences. A later analysis assigned CDR3 sequences and most-parsimonious VDJ recombination scenarios with the TCRdist pipeline. In a later analysis, each TCR beta chain was defined by its CDR3 amino acid sequence together with its V-gene family, and reads lacking a unique V-gene family were excluded. To address suspected cross-contamination and a sequencing artifact, a later analysis removed a few hundred highly shared, low-generation-probability nucleotide sequences. In a later analysis, a clonal expansion index for each public chain was calculated from normalized within-repertoire ranks of inferred template counts. In a later analysis, generation probabilities were computed with a VDJ recombination model fitted to out-of-frame rearrangements, and the resulting probabilities were checked against IGoR. In a later analysis, hypergeometric tests were used to score TCR-TCR, TCR-HLA and TCR-CMV co-occurrence, with a repertoire-size bias correction applied to TCR pairs. A later analysis estimated false discovery rates by permuting HLA or CMV assignments 20 times. In a later analysis, co-occurring TCRs were grouped using DBSCAN, with TCRdist sequence similarity added in when clustering inside HLA-allele-positive subsets. For co-occurrence clustering, repertoires with fewer than 30,000 or more than 120,000 public chains were excluded, along with roughly 5 repertoires with anomalous nucleotide sharing. Sourced from immuneACCESS, this table was stored by TCRdb with only in-frame sequences that have V and J called. A share of the clones is absent; for the studies checked, an unresolved V gene accounts for under half, and the remainder has no known explanation. V, J and clone size were drawn from that table, and D and trimming were deduced from the DNA. The sample profile shows some 120,000 clones; approximately 80% of them were found once. Around 2% of the sample lies in the top ten.

In total, 630 or so healthy bone marrow donors made up the cohort. All cohort members were sampled while nominally healthy, although unrecorded immune exposures were likely present. The donor tested CMV seronegative and was one of the 352 seronegative cohort members. Each donor provided a peripheral blood sample, and peripheral blood mononuclear cells were used for TCR beta sequencing. The Qiagen DNeasy Blood Extraction Kit was used to extract genomic DNA from the blood cell samples. There are a few counts of this clone. Its antigen is currently not known. No base quality values were provided; no much bigger clone lies one nucleotide off.

This TCR was recovered from a man in his forties or fifties in good health and CMV-seronegative. The V and J genes are TRBV19 and TRBJ2-1, with TRBD2 identical over 11 junction bases. The specimen was PBMCs. Read as DNA, the sequence is TGTGCCAGTAGTGTGACTAGCGGGGACCACAATGAGCAGTTCTTC. The translation is CASSVTSGDHNEQFF.